The 24 T cell receptor beta chains reported below all come from one sample, sequenced in a study of T cell repertoires in cytomegalovirus infection. One entry per CDR3 protein results from TCRdb running MiXCR on the reads. The sample lists approximately 990,000 distinct CDR3 sequences; 31% were seen once. Their target antigens are unknown. Sequencing used cultured CD8+ T cells from PBMCs, obtained from culture after CMV antigen stimulation. These receptor sequences come from a human donor in good health (CMV status not recorded). Some clones in this sample may be carry-over from other donors' samples.

The chain carries TRBV5-4 and TRBJ2-1, with 7 bases that match TRBD2. Germline CDR1 and CDR2: SGHNT and YYREEE (reference sequence). This CDR3 region has 14 residues. Trimming took 4 bases from V and 5 from J; bases not matched to a gene: 6. In DNA form, the CDR3 reads TGTGCCAGCAGCAGCGGGACGGAGGACAATGAGCAGTTCTTC. Protein product: CASSSGTEDNEQFF.

The V and J genes are TRBV20-1 and TRBJ2-6; D might be TRBD2 (5 bases). Germline assignment: CDR1 DFQATT and CDR2 SNEGSKA (reference sequence). Trimming shortened V by 5 bases and J by 0 bases, and 26 bases separated the two germline ends. This CDR3 spans 20 amino acids. The CDR3 reads CSAWTHSGSPAGSGANVLTF. The CDR3 bases are TGCAGTGCTTGGACCCATTCGGGATCCCCTGCCGGCTCTGGGGCCAACGTCCTGACTTTC.

In this sample, this clonotype turned up a few times. The V and J genes are TRBV7-9 and TRBJ1-2; D perhaps matches TRBD1 (6 bases). There are 15 residues in the CDR3. V lost 4 bases to trimming and J lost 3 bases, with 15 bases between them. Per germline, CDR1 SEHNR and CDR2 FQNEAQ (reference sequence). CDR3: CASSSSTGSDYGYTF. The CDR3 DNA is TGTGCCAGCAGCTCAAGCACAGGGTCCGACTATGGCTACACCTTC.

The CDR3 DNA reads TGTGCCAGCAGTTACCTAGACAAGGATCCCCAGTACTTC. Protein sequence: CASSYLDKDPQYF. The chain has TRBV6-6 and TRBJ2-5; D is undetermined. CDR3 length equals 13 residues. The ends were cut back, 2 bases at V and 9 bases at J, with 13 bases in the middle. CDR1 and CDR2 (germline): MNHNY, SVGAGI (reference sequence).

This clonotype appeared a few times. A read error is possible here, since a much larger clone lies one base away. The rearrangement joins TRBV6-1 to TRBJ1-5; 10 nucleotides align to TRBD1. The CDR3 consists of 14 residues. CDR1 is MNHNS, CDR2 SASEGT, per germline. The V segment lost 7 bases and the J segment 2 bases; nucleotides outside the gene matches: 2. Here the CDR3 reads CASTGQGGNQPQHF. The CDR3 nucleotides are TGTGCCAGCACTGGACAGGGGGGCAATCAGCCCCAGCATTTT.

The V and J genes are TRBV19 and TRBJ1-4, with TRBD1 matching over 9 bases. Losses at the gene ends were 10 bases for V and 4 bases for J; bases not matched to a gene: 4. This CDR3 has 13 residues. The germline V gene encodes CDR1 LNHDA and CDR2 SQIVND (reference sequence). For the CDR3, the DNA is TGTGCCACCTTGGACAGGGGTAATGAAAAACTGTTTTTT. This gives the protein CATLDRGNEKLFF.

The chain joins TRBV9 to TRBJ1-1; 9 bases align to TRBD1. Germline-derived CDR1 and CDR2 are SGDLS and YYNGEE. This CDR3 has 14 amino acids. Unmatched junction bases numbered 3, after V lost 0 bases and J lost 6 bases. DNA for the CDR3: TGTGCCAGCAGCGTAGGACAGGGGGGAGCTGAAGCTTTCTTT. It specifies CASSVGQGGAEAFF.

This clonotype showed up just a few times. CDR3 coding DNA: TGTGCCAGCAGCTTAGCCTTTTACAGCGATCCGAACACCGGGGAGCTGTTTTTT. Translating gives CASSLAFYSDPNTGELFF. J is TRBJ2-2 and V is TRBV7-9, with unresolved D. V dropped 0 bases and J dropped 0 bases, with 14 bases sitting between them. Germline values: CDR1 SEHNR, CDR2 FQNEAQ (reference sequence). The CDR3 covers 18 residues.

In its sample, this clonotype was seen a few times. CDR3: CASGSGQGYEQYF. The CDR3 region has the DNA TGTGCTAGTGGTTCGGGACAGGGCTACGAGCAGTACTTC. The rearrangement joins TRBV12-5 to TRBJ2-7, with 9 positions matching TRBD1. Trimming took 4 bases from V and 3 from J; bases not matched to a gene: 1. The V gene's germline CDR1 is LGHNT and CDR2 FRNRAP. There are 13 residues in the CDR3.

The V gene is TRBV7-9, the J gene TRBJ1-1; D not resolved. The germline V and J ends were trimmed by 5 bases and 2 bases, with 15 bases remaining between them. Germline CDR1 reads SEHNR; CDR2 reads FQNEAQ (reference sequence). The CDR3 covers 15 residues. As DNA, the CDR3 is TGTGCCAGCAGCCAAGCCCTTGGGGTTAACACTGAAGCTTTCTTT. Protein: CASSQALGVNTEAFF.

This clonotype was seen once. In nucleotides, the CDR3 is TGTGCCAGCAGGAGCGAAGAGATGGGAAACACCATATATTTT. Amino acid sequence: CASRSEEMGNTIYF. The gene calls are TRBV9 and TRBJ1-3; D gene unclear. The V and J ends lost 5 bases and 4 bases respectively, with 13 bases between them. CDR1 SGDLS and CDR2 YYNGEE come from the germline V gene. The CDR3 length is 14 residues.

For the CDR3, the DNA is TGCGCCAGCAGGGACGCGAACACCGGGGAGCTGTTTTTT. It codes for CASRDANTGELFF. The gene calls are TRBV10-1 and TRBJ2-2; unclear D gene. CDR3 length equals 13 residues. Germline V lookup: CDR1 WNHNN, CDR2 SYGVQD (reference sequence). Trimming cost V 6 bases and J 0 bases, with 5 bases left between them.

The J gene is TRBJ2-3, the V gene TRBV5-4; 13 bases are a match to TRBD2. The germline V gene encodes CDR1 SGHNT and CDR2 YYREEE (reference sequence). The CDR3 covers 15 residues. The V gene end was trimmed by 3 bases and the J gene end by 4 bases; junction bases not matched to a gene: 2. CDR3 nucleotides: TGTGCCAGCAGCTCGGGACTAGCGGGGTCAGATACGCAGTATTTT. It encodes CASSSGLAGSDTQYF.

The CDR3: CASTNSDRGYGNTIYF. Written as DNA, the CDR3 is TGTGCCAGCACGAACTCCGACAGGGGCTACGGAAACACCATATATTTT. V usage is TRBV5-5 and J usage is TRBJ1-3; 8 nucleotides line up with TRBD1. The CDR3 totals 16 residues. Germline CDR1 SGHKS, CDR2 YYEKEE (reference sequence). Trimming cost V 6 bases and J 4 bases; bases outside gene matches: 12.

The gene calls are TRBV19 and TRBJ2-5, with 7 bases lining up with TRBD1. With V trimmed by 2 bases and J by 2 bases, 8 bases remained unmatched. The CDR3 contains 16 residues. Germline CDR1 reads LNHDA; CDR2 reads SQIVND (reference sequence). The CDR3 region has the DNA TGTGCCAGTAGTATACCCTCCGACAGGGAACAAGAGACCCAGTACTTC. Protein product: CASSIPSDREQETQYF.

Regarding this clonotype: Germline is not matched at one junction end, which may reflect a read error. The chain links TRBV7-6 to TRBJ2-2; the match to TRBD2 covers 9 bases. The germline V gene has CDR1 SGHVS and CDR2 FNYEAQ. CDR3 length equals 16 residues. CDR3 nucleotide sequence: TGTGTCAGCAGCTTAGCCAGCGGGGGGTTGTCCGGGGAGCTGTTTTTT. Amino acid sequence: CVSSLASGGLSGELFF.

This CDR3 reads CASSPSAEELFF. CDR3 bases: TGTGCCAGCAGCCCTAGCGCCGAGGAGCTGTTTTTT. The V and J genes are TRBV7-2 and TRBJ2-2, with a weak D call TRBD2 (6 bases). Trimming took 5 bases from V and 10 from J, leaving 11 bases between them. CDR3 size: 12 residues. CDR1 is SGHTA, CDR2 FQGNSA, per germline.

Only a few counts were recorded for this clonotype. The rearrangement uses TRBV18 and TRBJ2-1, with a weak D call TRBD1 (6 bases). Trimming took off 4 bases at V and 4 bases at J, with 8 bases between the two ends. Germline values: CDR1 KGHSH, CDR2 LQKENI. The CDR3 covers 13 residues. CDR3 in amino acids: CASSRGRYNEQFF. The CDR3, as DNA: TGTGCCAGCTCACGGGGGCGATACAATGAGCAGTTCTTC. The full variable domain, its missing parts supplied by reference TRBV18 and TRBJ2-1, is NAGVMQNPRHLVRRRGQEARLRCSPMKGHSHVYWYRQLPEEGLKFMVYLQKENIIDESGMPKERFSAEFPKEGPSILRIQQVVRGDSAAYFCASSRGRYNEQFFGPGTRLTVL.

This clonotype showed up just a few times. The chain employs TRBV5-5 and TRBJ1-2, with TRBD1 matching 8 bases. The trim removed 6 bases at V and 6 bases at J, leaving 4 bases unmatched. Germline V gene data show CDR1 as SGHKS and CDR2 as YYEKEE (reference sequence). The CDR3 has 12 amino acids. As DNA, the CDR3 is TGTGCCAGCACCCGGACAGGGAATGGCTACACCTTC. This translates into CASTRTGNGYTF.

This clonotype was seen just once. The V gene is TRBV4-3, the J gene TRBJ2-1; TRBD2 aligns across 9 bases. The CDR3 covers 15 residues. Germline V gene sequence: CDR1 LGHNA, CDR2 YSLEER. Unmatched junction bases numbered 5, after V lost 2 bases and J lost 6 bases. The CDR3 region has the DNA TGCGCCAGCAGCCAATTAGCGGGGGACTCCAATGAGCAGTTCTTC. Translation gives CASSQLAGDSNEQFF.

This clonotype has only one observation. The chain joins TRBV20-1 to TRBJ2-7, with TRBD1 identical over 12 bases. The germline V gene has CDR1 DFQATT and CDR2 SNEGSKA (reference sequence). With V trimmed by 6 bases and J by 9 bases, 15 bases remained unmatched. The CDR3 is 15 amino acids. DNA of the CDR3: TGCAGTGCGCCCTCCCCCGGGACAGGGGGCGCGGGGCAGTACTTC. Its protein is CSAPSPGTGGAGQYF.

V and J are TRBV19 and TRBJ1-1; D not certain. The CDR3 runs to 14 residues. Germline CDR1 is LNHDA and CDR2 is SQIVND (reference sequence). Trimming stripped 3 bases from V and 3 bases from J, with 11 bases between. This CDR3 reads CASSMPQVDTEAFF. The CDR3, as DNA: TGTGCCAGTAGTATGCCTCAAGTAGACACTGAAGCTTTCTTT.

This clonotype was seen a handful of times. The gene calls are TRBV10-2 and TRBJ1-1, with D hard to call. The germline CDR1 and CDR2 sequences are WSHSY and SAAADI. V shed 3 bases and J shed 0 bases, with 11 bases lying between them. This CDR3 comprises 15 residues. CDR3 residues: CASSEGPTMNTEAFF. The CDR3 DNA is TGCGCCAGCAGTGAAGGACCCACCATGAACACTGAAGCTTTCTTT.

A remark on this clonotype: The conserved closing phenylalanine or tryptophan is absent in this CDR3, likely reflecting a read error. The chain joins TRBV6-5 to TRBJ1-1; D gene uncertain. The CDR3 covers 14 residues. Germline CDR1 is MNHEY and CDR2 is SVGAGI. Trimming took off 7 bases at V and 1 base at J, with 13 bases between the two ends. The CDR3 region is CASTTGMGNTEAFL. The CDR3 coding sequence is TGTGCCAGCACCACGGGGATGGGGAACACTGAAGCTTTCCTT.